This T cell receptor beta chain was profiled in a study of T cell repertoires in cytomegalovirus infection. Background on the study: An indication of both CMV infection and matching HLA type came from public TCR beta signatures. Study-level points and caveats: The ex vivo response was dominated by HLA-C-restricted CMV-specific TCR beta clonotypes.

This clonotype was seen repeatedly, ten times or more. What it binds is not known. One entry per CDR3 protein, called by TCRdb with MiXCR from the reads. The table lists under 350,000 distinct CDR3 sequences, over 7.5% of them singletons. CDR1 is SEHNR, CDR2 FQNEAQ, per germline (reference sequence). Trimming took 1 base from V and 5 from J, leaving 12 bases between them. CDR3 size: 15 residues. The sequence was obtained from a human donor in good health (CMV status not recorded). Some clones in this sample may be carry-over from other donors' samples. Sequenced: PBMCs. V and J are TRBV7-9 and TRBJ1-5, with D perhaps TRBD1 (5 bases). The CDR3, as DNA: TGTGCCAGCAGCTTAGGGGGACCCAATTATCAGCCCCAGCATTTT. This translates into CASSLGGPNYQPQHF. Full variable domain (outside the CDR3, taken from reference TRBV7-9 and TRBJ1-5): DTGVSQNPRHKITKRGQNVTFRCDPISEHNRLYWYRQTLGQGPEFLTYFQNEAQLEKSRLLSDRFSAERPKGSFSTLEIQRTEQGDSAMYLCASSLGGPNYQPQHFGDGTRLSIL.